The 11 T cell receptor beta chains in this list originate from one sample, sequenced in a study of T cells in tuberculosis (dated 2018 in TCRdb). Libraries were made using the immunoSEQ multiplex PCR assay. TCRdb obtained this table from immuneACCESS and retained in-frame rearrangements with V and J assigned. These tables miss some clones; where compared with another copy, unresolved V genes account for less than half of the shortfall, and the remainder is unexplained. This sample has roughly 45,000 clones in its table, and roughly 94% of those were observed once. Together, the top ten hold about 2% of the sample. The sequenced sample was PBMCs. The receptors derive from a donor aged 10-30 years with latent tuberculosis or without tuberculosis infection. Some clones in this sample may be carry-over from other donors' samples.

The chain employs TRBV7-9 and TRBJ1-2; no clear D gene. The V gene lost 1 base and the J gene lost 2 bases, with 8 bases spanning the gap. CDR1 and CDR2 from the germline V gene are SEHNR and FQNEAQ (reference sequence). This CDR3 has 14 amino acids. The chain's CDR3 is CASSLGAVNYGYTF. The CDR3 DNA is TGTGCCAGCAGCTTAGGTGCAGTCAACTATGGCTACACCTTC.

The chain is built from TRBV18 and TRBJ1-1, with 9 bases fitting TRBD1. The V gene's germline CDR1 is KGHSH and CDR2 LQKENI. Trimming at V came to 5 bases and at J to 1 base, leaving 8 bases not matched to a gene. The CDR3 totals 16 residues. As DNA, the CDR3 is TGTGCCAGCTCAGGGGGACAGGGCAATAGGAACACTGAAGCTTTCTTT. Protein: CASSGGQGNRNTEAFF.

A note on this clone: The sample has other DNA sequences that encode this CDR3 too. The chain joins TRBV5-1 to TRBJ2-7; 11 bases map to TRBD2. CDR1 and CDR2 (germline): SGHRS, YFSETQ. The CDR3 extends over 14 amino acids. The junction had 0 bases not matched to a gene; V was cut back by 1 base and J by 3 bases. This chain's CDR3 is CASSLTSGSYEQYF. The DNA of the CDR3 is TGCGCCAGCAGCTTGACTAGCGGGAGCTACGAGCAGTACTTC.

This chain connects TRBV7-2 to TRBJ2-3, with 9 bases lining up with TRBD1. In germline, CDR1 is SGHTA, CDR2 FQGNSA. After removal of 2 bases from V and 2 bases from J, the junction contained 8 bases not matched to a gene. The CDR3 runs 17 residues. As DNA, the CDR3 is TGTGCCAGCAGCTTAAGAGGGACAGGGCCTAACACAGATACGCAGTATTTT. Its translation is CASSLRGTGPNTDTQYF.

The chain combines TRBV5-1 with TRBJ1-4, with 7 bases aligning to TRBD1. This CDR3 is built from 15 residues. Germline CDR1 and CDR2: SGHRS and YFSETQ. V was clipped by 4 bases and J by 4 bases; unmatched bases: 7. CDR3 DNA: TGCGCCAGCAGCCCCGAAAACAGGGGTAATGAAAAACTGTTTTTT. Translating it yields CASSPENRGNEKLFF.

V is TRBV6-5 and J is TRBJ1-1; TRBD1 matches 10 bases. The CDR3 spans 16 residues. In germline, CDR1 is MNHEY, CDR2 SVGAGI. With 4 bases clipped from V and 4 bases from J, the junction kept 9 bases outside the gene matches. For the CDR3, the DNA is TGTGCCAGCAGTTCCCCGACAGGGGGCAGAGGCACTGAAGCTTTCTTT. Amino acid sequence: CASSSPTGGRGTEAFF.

The chain combines TRBV7-6 with TRBJ1-3; no clear D. CDR3 length: 16 residues. The germline V and J ends were trimmed by 0 bases and 0 bases, with 9 bases remaining between them. The germline CDR1 and CDR2 sequences are SGHVS and FNYEAQ. CDR3 sequence (DNA): TGTGCCAGCAGCTTAGCTATTCACAACTCTGGAAACACCATATATTTT. As protein: CASSLAIHNSGNTIYF. The full variable domain, rest sourced from reference TRBV7-6 and TRBJ1-3, is GAGVSQSPRYKVTKRGQDVALRCDPISGHVSLYWYRQALGQGPEFLTYFNYEAQQDKSGLPNDRFSAERPEGSISTLTIQRTEQRDSAMYRCASSLAIHNSGNTIYFGEGSWLTVV.

V usage is TRBV19 and J usage is TRBJ1-2, with TRBD1 identical over 10 bases. CDR3 length equals 17 residues. Germline V gene sequence: CDR1 LNHDA, CDR2 SQIVND (reference sequence). Trimming cost V 5 bases and J 0 bases; bases outside gene matches: 9. The CDR3 bases are TGTGCCAGTAGTCTACGGGACAGGGGACTTTCTAACTATGGCTACACCTTC. It codes for CASSLRDRGLSNYGYTF.

This clone came up a few times. V usage is TRBV9 and J usage is TRBJ1-3; perhaps TRBD1 as D (5 bases). This CDR3 contains 14 residues. The V end was cut by 6 bases, the J end by 2 bases, with 12 bases between. The germline gives CDR1 SGDLS, CDR2 YYNGEE. CDR3 in amino acids: CASTPVGPGNTIYF. In nucleotides, the CDR3 is TGTGCCAGCACCCCCGTGGGGCCTGGAAACACCATATATTTT.

The chain is built from TRBV28 and TRBJ2-3; perhaps TRBD2 as D (6 bases). Germline assignment: CDR1 MDHEN and CDR2 SYDVKM. CDR3 size: 13 residues. The V and J ends lost 4 bases and 2 bases respectively, with 7 bases between them. CDR3 region: CASSSGLTDTQYF. The CDR3 DNA sequence: TGTGCCAGCAGTTCGGGACTCACAGATACGCAGTATTTT.

The chain links TRBV4-1 to TRBJ1-3; 7 positions agree with TRBD1. Germline CDR1 MGHRA, CDR2 YSYEKL. The V gene end was trimmed by 3 bases and the J gene end by 7 bases; junction bases not matched to a gene: 12. The CDR3 runs 16 residues. As DNA, the CDR3 is TGCGCCAGCAGCCATATACCCGGGACAGTACTCAACACCATATATTTT. Amino acids: CASSHIPGTVLNTIYF.